A single sample gave rise to the 21 T cell receptor beta chains below, sequenced in a study of T cells in Graves' hyperthyroidism and ophthalmopathy. The investigators amplified TCR beta CDR3 regions from RNA transcripts. HTBI primers were employed in a first-round RT-PCR of the TCR CDR3. A single record per CDR3 protein comes from TCRdb applying MiXCR to the multiplex PCR reads. The repertoire consists of over 650,000 distinct CDR3 sequences, with nearly 45% occurring once and the leading ten covering less than 8.5%. The specimen sequenced was peripheral blood or thyroid tissue (not recorded which). These receptors came from an adult man with Graves' disease, either hyperthyroidism or ophthalmopathy (not recorded which).

There are a few counts of this clonotype. J is TRBJ1-2 and V is TRBV6-5; 8 bases line up with TRBD1. CDR1 and CDR2 (germline): MNHEY, SVGAGI. V was clipped by 2 bases and J by 4 bases; unmatched bases: 3. The CDR3 totals 14 residues. CDR3 sequence: CASSYRTGSYGYTF. DNA of the CDR3: TGTGCCAGCAGTTACAGGACAGGGAGCTATGGCTACACCTTC.

As to this clonotype: It may be a read error: a sequence one base away is much more abundant. V usage is TRBV24-1 and J usage is TRBJ1-1; 7 bases line up with TRBD1. The CDR3 runs 17 residues. Trimming cost V 3 bases and J 0 bases; bases outside gene matches: 9. Germline V lookup: CDR1 KGHDR, CDR2 SFDVKD. The CDR3: CATSDGTALLMNTEAFF. In nucleotides, the CDR3 is TGTGCCACCAGTGATGGGACAGCCCTTCTCATGAACACTGAAGCTTTCTTT.

This clonotype was found a few times. This sequence joins TRBV12-3 or TRBV12-4 and TRBJ2-7, with TRBD2 as a possible D gene (5 bases). There are 13 residues in the CDR3. V was cut by 4 bases and J by 3 bases, with 10 bases left in between. The CDR3 DNA is TGTGCCAGCAGTTACCCCAGCGGCTACGAGCAGTACTTC. Protein: CASSYPSGYEQYF.

The V and J genes are TRBV7-9 and TRBJ1-4; no clear D gene. This CDR3 has 14 residues. The germline gives CDR1 SEHNR, CDR2 FQNEAQ (reference sequence). V lost 1 base to trimming and J lost 4 bases, with 7 bases between them. The DNA for the CDR3 is TGTGCCAGCAGCTTAGGCTGGGGTAATGAAAAACTGTTTTTT. This sequence encodes CASSLGWGNEKLFF.

The chain couples TRBV10-3 to TRBJ2-6; 15 positions agree with TRBD2. The germline V gene has CDR1 ENHRY and CDR2 SYGVKD. With 1 base clipped from V and 0 bases from J, the junction kept 1 base outside the gene matches. The CDR3 sequence is 19 residues long. The DNA for the CDR3 is TGTGCCATCAGTGAGTGGACTAGCGGGGGGGTCTCTGGGGCCAACGTCCTGACTTTC. Its translation: CAISEWTSGGVSGANVLTF.

As concerns this clonotype: At one boundary the junction diverges from the germline segment, which might be a read error. V gene TRBV7-2 combines with J gene TRBJ1-5; a possible D gene is TRBD1 (5 bases). CDR1 and CDR2 (germline): SGHTA, FQGNSA. The CDR3 spans 17 residues. This chain's CDR3 is CASSLGRAYDSNQPQHF. For the CDR3, the DNA is TGTGCCAGTAGCTTAGGCAGGGCATATGATAGCAATCAGCCCCAGCATTTT.

Many counts were recorded for this clonotype. The DNA of the CDR3 is TGTGCCATCAGTGAGCCCCCCGGGATCTCTGGAAACACCATATATTTT. Amino acids: CAISEPPGISGNTIYF. The rearrangement joins TRBV10-3 to TRBJ1-3; D ambiguous. This CDR3 has 16 amino acids. V was cut by 2 bases and J by 0 bases, with 11 bases left in between. CDR1 ENHRY and CDR2 SYGVKD come from the germline V gene.

The chain employs TRBV2 and TRBJ1-6; D call uncertain. There are 16 residues in the CDR3. The V end was cut by 1 base, the J end by 0 bases, with 7 bases between. CDR1 is SNHLY and CDR2 is FYNNEI in the germline V gene. The CDR3 DNA reads TGTGCCAGCAGTGAAGGGTCTAGCTCCTATAATTCACCCCTCCACTTT. Protein sequence: CASSEGSSSYNSPLHF.

V usage is TRBV25-1 and J usage is TRBJ1-1; TRBD1 is a possible D gene (5 bases). The germline V gene encodes CDR1 MGHDK and CDR2 SYGVNS. The germline V and J ends were trimmed by 2 bases and 11 bases, with 21 bases remaining between them. The length of the CDR3 is 15 residues. The DNA for the CDR3 is TGTGCCAGCAGTGAACATGGAAACTATGCCTCAGGGGCTTTCTTT. The encoded protein is CASSEHGNYASGAFF.

The V and J genes are TRBV19 and TRBJ1-1; D call uncertain. The CDR3 extends over 14 amino acids. Per the germline V gene, CDR1 is LNHDA and CDR2 is SQIVND (reference sequence). The V gene lost 2 bases and the J gene lost 3 bases, with 10 bases spanning the gap. The CDR3 DNA sequence: TGTGCCAGTAGTATAAGGATACTGGACACTGAAGCTTTCTTT. This codes for CASSIRILDTEAFF.

The chain recombines TRBV2 with TRBJ1-2; a possible D gene is TRBD1 (6 bases). The V and J ends lost 5 bases and 4 bases respectively, with 17 bases between them. Germline V lookup: CDR1 SNHLY, CDR2 FYNNEI. The CDR3 has 15 residues. This chain's CDR3 is CASSSGPGGGYGYTF. The CDR3 DNA is TGTGCCAGCAGTTCCGGGCCCGGAGGGGGCTATGGCTACACCTTC. The entire variable domain, with the rest obtained from reference TRBV2 and TRBJ1-2, is as follows: EPEVTQTPSHQVTQMGQEVILRCVPISNHLYFYWYRQILGQKVEFLVSFYNNEISEKSEIFDDQFSVERPDGSNFTLKIRSTKLEDSAMYFCASSSGPGGGYGYTFGSGTRLTVV.

J is TRBJ2-5 and V is TRBV14, with 11 bases matching TRBD1. The CDR3 has 18 residues. V shed 2 bases and J 3 bases; nucleotides not matched to a gene: 11. Germline CDR1 is SGHDN and CDR2 is FVKESK. CDR3 DNA sequence: TGTGCCAGCAGCCAACTACAACTAGAGGGACAGGGGGAAGAGACCCAGTACTTC. Its protein product is CASSQLQLEGQGEETQYF.

This chain links TRBV12-3 or TRBV12-4 with TRBJ1-2, with D possibly matching TRBD1 (5 bases). With 5 bases removed from V and 3 bases from J, the gap between germline ends came to 10 bases. The CDR3 has 13 residues. CDR3 in amino acids: CASSGGADYGYTF. The CDR3 coding sequence is TGTGCCAGCAGTGGAGGGGCGGACTATGGCTACACCTTC.

This clonotype showed up many times. The gene calls are TRBV29-1 and TRBJ2-5; D may be TRBD2 (7 bases). Trimming stripped 8 bases from V and 1 base from J, with 20 bases between. The CDR3 is 15 residues long. Germline values: CDR1 SQVTM, CDR2 ANQGSEA. The DNA of the CDR3 is TGCAGCTTCTCCCTTGGGGGGGCGGGCCAAGAGACCCAGTACTTC. Amino acid sequence: CSFSLGGAGQETQYF. The variable domain in full, with the rest retrieved from reference TRBV29-1 and TRBJ2-5, is SAVISQKPSRDICQRGTSLTIQCQVDSQVTMMFWYRQQPGQSLTLIATANQGSEATYESGFVIDKFPISRPNLTFSTLTVSNMSPEDSSIYLCSFSLGGAGQETQYFGPGTRLLVL.

The V and J genes are TRBV19 and TRBJ2-7; no firm D call. Germline assignment: CDR1 LNHDA and CDR2 SQIVND (reference sequence). There are 14 residues in the CDR3. Trimming removed 4 bases at V and 0 bases at J, with 10 bases between. CDR3 region: CASSRSRDSYEQYF. DNA for the CDR3: TGTGCCAGTAGTAGAAGTAGGGACTCCTACGAGCAGTACTTC.

Notes on this clonotype: This may come from a read error, since a much larger clone is one base off. The genes are TRBV13 and TRBJ1-1, with a possible D match to TRBD1 (5 bases). Germline values: CDR1 PRHDT, CDR2 FYEKMQ (reference sequence). This CDR3 is 15 amino acids long. The CDR3 loop is CAGSLSWGRDTEAFF. The CDR3 DNA follows: TGTGCCGGCAGCTTATCATGGGGCCGTGACACTGAAGCTTTCTTT.

The V call is TRBV2, the J call TRBJ2-3, with D uncertain. Germline V gene sequence: CDR1 SNHLY, CDR2 FYNNEI. The ends were cut back, 6 bases at V and 1 base at J, with 11 bases in the middle. The CDR3 contains 14 residues. The CDR3 nucleotides are TGTGCCAGCAGCGTGGGCAGACGCACAGATACGCAGTATTTT. Translated: CASSVGRRTDTQYF.

This clonotype was seen just once. V usage is TRBV11-2 and J usage is TRBJ1-6; no reliable D call. The germline gives CDR1 SGHAT, CDR2 FQNNGV. The CDR3 is 17 residues long. The V end was cut by 3 bases, the J end by 0 bases, with 12 bases between. DNA for the CDR3: TGTGCCAGCAGCTTGTATGGCACGGGCTCCTATAATTCACCCCTCCACTTT. Protein: CASSLYGTGSYNSPLHF. Drawing the rest from reference TRBV11-2 and TRBJ1-6, the complete variable domain is EAGVAQSPRYKIIEKRQSVAFWCNPISGHATLYWYQQILGQGPKLLIQFQNNGVVDDSQLPKDRFSAERLKGVDSTLKIQPAKLEDSAVYLCASSLYGTGSYNSPLHFGNGTRLTVT.

The chain employs TRBV25-1 and TRBJ2-5; D is unresolved. The CDR3 is 15 residues long. With 4 bases removed from V and 5 bases from J, the gap between germline ends came to 17 bases. Looked up from germline, CDR1 is MGHDK and CDR2 is SYGVNS. Written as DNA, the CDR3 is TGTGCCAGCAGTGCTACCGGGCCCCTCCTGGAGACCCAGTACTTC. Translation gives CASSATGPLLETQYF.

This chain connects TRBV7-9 to TRBJ1-5, with a tentative D call TRBD1 (5 bases). The CDR3 runs to 12 residues. V was clipped by 3 bases and J by 7 bases, with 7 bases between them. Looked up from germline, CDR1 is SEHNR and CDR2 is FQNEAQ (reference sequence). In DNA form, the CDR3 reads TGTGCCAGCAGCTTGGGGGAACAGCCCCAGCATTTT. As protein: CASSLGEQPQHF.

The V gene is TRBV20-1, the J gene TRBJ1-5; D remains unclear. The V end lost 6 bases, the J end lost 5 bases, and 17 bases lay between the germline ends. The CDR3 has 14 amino acids. Per germline, CDR1 DFQATT and CDR2 SNEGSKA (reference sequence). CDR3 protein: CSAPAGGRDQPQHF. In DNA form, the CDR3 reads TGCAGTGCGCCCGCGGGCGGCCGAGATCAGCCCCAGCATTTT.